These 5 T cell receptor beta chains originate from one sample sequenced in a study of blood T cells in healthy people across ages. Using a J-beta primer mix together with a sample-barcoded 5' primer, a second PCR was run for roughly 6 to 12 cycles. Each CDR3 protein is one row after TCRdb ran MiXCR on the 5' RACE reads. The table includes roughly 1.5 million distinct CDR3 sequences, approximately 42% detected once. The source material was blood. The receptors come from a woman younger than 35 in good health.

CDR3 residues: CASSLPLAEGPDTQYF. CDR3 coding DNA: TGTGCCAGCAGCTTACCCCTAGCGGAGGGCCCAGATACGCAGTATTTT. V usage is TRBV7-9 and J usage is TRBJ2-3, with 7 positions matching TRBD2. V lost 2 bases, J lost 4 bases, and 9 bases stayed unmatched. In germline, CDR1 is SEHNR, CDR2 FQNEAQ (reference sequence). CDR3 size: 16 residues.

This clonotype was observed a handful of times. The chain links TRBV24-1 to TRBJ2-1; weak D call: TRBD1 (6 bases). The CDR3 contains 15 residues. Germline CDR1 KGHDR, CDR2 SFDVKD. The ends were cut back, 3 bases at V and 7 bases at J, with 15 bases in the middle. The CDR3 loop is CATSDVGVRGNEQFF. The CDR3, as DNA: TGTGCCACCAGTGATGTAGGGGTTAGGGGGAATGAGCAGTTCTTC.

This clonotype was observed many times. Written as DNA, the CDR3 is TGTGCCAGCAGTTTCTATCAAGAGACCCAGTACTTC. It yields the protein CASSFYQETQYF. The chain uses TRBV7-2 and TRBJ2-5; D gene ambiguous. V was cut by 6 bases and J by 2 bases, with 7 bases left in between. Looked up from germline, CDR1 is SGHTA and CDR2 is FQGNSA. The CDR3 runs to 12 residues.

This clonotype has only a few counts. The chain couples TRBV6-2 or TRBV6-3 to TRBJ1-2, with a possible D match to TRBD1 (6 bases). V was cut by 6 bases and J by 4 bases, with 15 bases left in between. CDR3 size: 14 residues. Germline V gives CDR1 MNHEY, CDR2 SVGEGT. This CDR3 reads CASSHTGTLYGYTF. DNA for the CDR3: TGTGCCAGCAGCCATACCGGGACACTCTATGGCTACACCTTC.

The CDR3 DNA follows: TGTGCCAGCAGTCTCCTCGAGACAGGGGTCCACAATGAGCAGTTCTTC. It is translated as CASSLLETGVHNEQFF. The chain carries TRBV27 and TRBJ2-1; 8 bases match TRBD1. The germline gives CDR1 MNHEY, CDR2 SMNVEV (reference sequence). The ends lost 5 bases at V and 5 bases at J; junction bases unmatched: 11. The CDR3 runs to 16 residues.